The 10 T cell receptor beta chains reported below all come from one sample, sequenced in a study of cytomegalovirus exposure and HLA in healthy donors (dated 2017 in TCRdb). Libraries were made using the immunoSEQ multiplex PCR assay. For the multiplex PCR, a mixture combining 60 forward primers for TCR Vbeta segments and 13 reverse primers for TCR Jbeta segments was used. This is the immuneACCESS table as TCRdb keeps it, with only in-frame sequences that have V and J called. A part of the clones is gone; compared with another copy, unresolved V genes explain less than half, and the rest is unexplained. For this sample there are more than 110,000 clones; about four fifths appear just once. The top ten constitute about 3.1% of the sample. Sequencing input: PBMCs. The receptor source for this set is a female donor in good health and CMV-seronegative.

V gene TRBV6-6 combines with J gene TRBJ2-6; D is possibly TRBD1 (6 bases). From germline, CDR1 is MNHNY and CDR2 SVGAGI (reference sequence). The V and J ends lost 2 bases and 3 bases respectively, with 8 bases between them. This CDR3 has 15 residues. CDR3 nucleotide sequence: TGTGCCAGCAGTTACAGGGACATTGGGGCCAACGTCCTGACTTTC. The encoded protein is CASSYRDIGANVLTF.

This sequence joins TRBV5-5 and TRBJ1-1; D gene ambiguous. The V end was cut by 3 bases, the J end by 0 bases, with 6 bases between. The germline CDR1 and CDR2 sequences are SGHKS and YYEKEE (reference sequence). CDR3 length equals 13 residues. The chain's CDR3 is CASSYRLNTEAFF. In nucleotides, the CDR3 is TGTGCCAGCAGCTACAGACTGAACACTGAAGCTTTCTTT.

This chain connects TRBV29-1 to TRBJ2-7; weak D call: TRBD2 (6 bases). The germline gives CDR1 SQVTM, CDR2 ANQGSEA. The CDR3 has 15 amino acids. Trimming stripped 8 bases from V and 4 bases from J, with 24 bases between. The CDR3 loop reads CSTAKVGTALYEQYF. Here the CDR3 DNA reads TGCAGCACAGCGAAGGTCGGGACTGCGCTATACGAGCAGTACTTC.

The CDR3 nucleotides read TGTGCCAGCAGCCCTACAGGGGTCCATAAGGGGAAGCATTTT. Its protein is CASSPTGVHKGKHF. This chain connects TRBV28 to TRBJ1-5; 7 nucleotides align to TRBD1. With 6 bases clipped from V and 14 bases from J, the junction kept 16 bases outside the gene matches. The CDR3 consists of 14 residues. Germline assignment: CDR1 MDHEN and CDR2 SYDVKM.

J is TRBJ2-1 and V is TRBV29-1; D is perhaps TRBD1 (5 bases). CDR1 and CDR2 from the germline V gene are SQVTM and ANQGSEA. Deletions cut 3 bases from V and 7 bases from J, with 19 bases between. The CDR3 covers 15 residues. The CDR3 here is CSVEPSERQLNEQFF. For the CDR3, the DNA is TGCAGCGTTGAGCCCTCGGAGCGACAGCTGAATGAGCAGTTCTTC.

In regard to this clone: One junction end does not reproduce the germline sequence, and a read error may be involved. The chain carries TRBV2 and TRBJ1-3; TRBD1 aligns across 9 bases. The CDR3 consists of 12 residues. Germline loops: CDR1 SNHLY, CDR2 FYNNEI. The CDR3 region is CASRSSRDRAHF. CDR3 DNA: TGTGCCAGCAGATCCTCCCGGGACAGGGCACATTTT. Together with reference TRBV2 and TRBJ1-3, the CDR3 gives the full variable domain: EPEVTQTPSHQVTQMGQEVILRCVPISNHLYFYWYRQILGQKVEFLVSFYNNEISEKSEIFDDQFSVERPDGSNFTLKIRSTKLEDSAMYFCASRSSRDRAHFGEGSWLTVV.

The chain is built from TRBV5-6 and TRBJ2-5, with D possibly matching TRBD1 (5 bases). The germline V gene has CDR1 SGHDT and CDR2 YYEEEE. The CDR3 runs to 13 residues. Between the trimmed V and J ends, which lost 4 bases and 5 bases, there was a span of 12 bases. The CDR3 sequence: CASSRTAGETQYF. CDR3 DNA: TGTGCCAGCAGCCGAACTGCAGGGGAGACCCAGTACTTC.

The V and J genes are TRBV7-2 and TRBJ2-7; tentative D call: TRBD1 (6 bases). CDR3 length: 15 residues. Trimming removed 2 bases from V and 4 bases from J, with 15 bases in between. Germline V gene sequence: CDR1 SGHTA, CDR2 FQGNSA. CDR3 region: CASSLSSGAPYEQYF. CDR3 nucleotides: TGTGCCAGCAGCTTATCATCAGGGGCTCCGTACGAGCAGTACTTC.

This clone was observed once. The chain has TRBV27 and TRBJ1-4; D perhaps matches TRBD1 (6 bases). Germline V gives CDR1 MNHEY, CDR2 SMNVEV (reference sequence). The CDR3 runs 16 residues. The V end was cut by 1 base, the J end by 11 bases, with 20 bases between. The CDR3 loop is CASSLYRDRRGGKLFF. The CDR3 DNA follows: TGTGCCAGCAGTTTATACCGCGACAGGCGGGGGGGTAAACTGTTTTTT.

The gene calls are TRBV10-3 and TRBJ2-2, with 9 bases matching TRBD1. Per germline, CDR1 ENHRY and CDR2 SYGVKD. This CDR3 has 17 residues. The junction had 9 bases not matched to a gene; V was cut back by 4 bases and J by 3 bases. The CDR3 loop is CAISGGTGNKDTGELFF. In DNA, the CDR3 is TGTGCCATCAGTGGGGGGACAGGGAATAAGGACACCGGGGAGCTGTTTTTT.